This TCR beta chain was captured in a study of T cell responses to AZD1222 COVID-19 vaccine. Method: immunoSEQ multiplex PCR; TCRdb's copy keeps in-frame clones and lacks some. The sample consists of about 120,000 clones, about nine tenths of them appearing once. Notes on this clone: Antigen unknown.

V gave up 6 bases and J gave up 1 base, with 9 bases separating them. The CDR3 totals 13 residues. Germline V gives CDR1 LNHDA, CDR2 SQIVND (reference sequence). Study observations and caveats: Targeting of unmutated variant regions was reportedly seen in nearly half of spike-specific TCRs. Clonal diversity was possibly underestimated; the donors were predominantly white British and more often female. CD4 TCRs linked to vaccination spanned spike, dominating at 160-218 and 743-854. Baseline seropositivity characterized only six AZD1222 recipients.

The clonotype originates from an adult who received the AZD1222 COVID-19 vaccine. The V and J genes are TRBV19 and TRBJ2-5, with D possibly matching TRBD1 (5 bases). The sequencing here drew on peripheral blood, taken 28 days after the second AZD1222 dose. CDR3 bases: TGTGCCAGTAGACAGGCAGGCCAAGAGACCCAGTACTTC. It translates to CASRQAGQETQYF.